This T cell receptor beta chain was sequenced in a study of control samples from healthy donors and cancer patients (TCRdb year 2020). Note on this clone: The clone's antigen remains unknown. Per-base quality was not reported, and no clone a single base away is much larger than it.

Receptor amplification or capture employed the immunoSEQ multiplex PCR assay. TCRdb retrieved this table from immuneACCESS and kept in-frame rearrangements only. Not all clones are present; in checked studies, unresolved V genes account for under half, and no reason is known for the remainder. The sample records 160,000 or so clones, about 93% of which are singletons. 2% to 2.5% of the sample rests with the top ten. The CDR1 and CDR2 encoded by the germline V gene are SGHTA and FQGNSA. The CDR3 goes from the cysteine to the phenylalanine over 14 residues. Just the 42-base CDR3 DNA is kept, in frame starting at base 1. Trimming takes 5 bases off V and 3 bases off J; junction bases not matched to a gene: 6.

This receptor was obtained from a man in his forties or fifties in good health. The sequenced sample consisted of blood. Here the chain combines TRBV7-2 and TRBJ2-7, and 8 bases in between align with TRBD2. The DNA reads TGTGCCAGCAGCACATCCGGGACTAGCTACGAGCAGTACTTC. It encodes CASSTSGTSYEQYF. Outside the CDR3, residues come from the reference TRBV7-2 and TRBJ2-7 proteins, so the full variable domain is: GAGVSQSPSNKVTEKGKDVELRCDPISGHTALYWYRQSLGQGLEFLIYFQGNSAPDKSGLPSDRFSAERTGGSVSTLTIQRTQQEDSAVYLCASSTSGTSYEQYFGPGTRLTVT.